This T cell receptor (beta chain) comes out of a study of the immune and genomic landscape of osteosarcoma. Whole-study context: About 69% had unfavorable pathologic response to standard therapy.

Germline V gene sequence: CDR1 MGHDK, CDR2 SYGVNS. The CDR3 length is 17 residues. V lost 8 bases, J lost 0 bases, and 9 bases stayed unmatched. Study observations and caveats: Immune-hot C3 tumors showed higher but still low clonality than cold C1. Average productive clonality was about 0.093, with a maximum of roughly 0.3. External normal skin and healthy peripheral blood data provided clonality references.

Poor-prognosis osteosarcoma patients supplied post-treatment primary, local recurrence and metastasis tumor specimens. Concerning this clone: Its antigen is not known.

Using immunoSEQ multiplex PCR, the repertoire was profiled, and TCRdb retains in-frame clones only, with some absent. The sample carries roughly 5,100 clones, over 70% recorded once. This chain uses TRBV25-1 with TRBJ2-3, with 12 positions matching TRBD2. The source of this sequence is a human donor with osteosarcoma. What was sequenced was osteosarcoma tumor tissue from the lung. CDR3 protein: CASGSWTSGMSTDTQYF. For the CDR3, the DNA is TGTGCCAGCGGTTCCTGGACTAGCGGGATGAGCACAGATACGCAGTATTTT.